Listed below are T cell receptor beta chains from one sample, sequenced in a study of control samples from healthy donors and cancer patients. Generated by immunoSEQ multiplex PCR, the TCRdb table keeps only in-frame clones and is missing some. Of 150,000 to 200,000 clones listed, 90% to 95% are singletons. Sample: blood. The origin of the receptors is a man aged 18 to 30 in good health. Each CDR3 is given without its conserved first and last residue. D genes are given only for firm matches. For some rows the clone size is stated as once, few or many, or as a class when expanded; others skip it.

V,D,size,J,CDR3
TRBV5-1,-,-,TRBJ1-2,ASSSGSGTVEGYT
TRBV2,TRBD1,-,TRBJ2-5,ASSGGQQETQY
TRBV20-1,-,-,TRBJ1-2,SASNYGYT
TRBV13,-,-,TRBJ1-2,ASSLGHLTGGYT
TRBV12-3/TRBV12-4,-,-,TRBJ2-3,ASSFRGTDTQY
TRBV19,TRBD1,-,TRBJ1-2,ASTDRGDVGYT
TRBV5-4,TRBD1,-,TRBJ2-2,ASSPGTGNTGELF
TRBV5-1,TRBD2,-,TRBJ2-2,ASSPRGGDTGELF
TRBV7-9,TRBD2,-,TRBJ2-3,ASSNGLADSDTQY
TRBV2,TRBD1,-,TRBJ1-6,ASSASDRGTLISPLH
TRBV12-3/TRBV12-4,-,-,TRBJ1-1,ASSLASAAEAF
TRBV19,TRBD1,few,TRBJ2-3,ASSRQGGGTDTQY
TRBV4-1,TRBD2,-,TRBJ2-3,ASSQDRASGDTQY
TRBV6-2/TRBV6-3,-,-,TRBJ2-2,ASSYSPWGEDTGELF
TRBV3-1/TRBV3-2,-,-,TRBJ2-7,ASSLRPPSYYEQY
TRBV30,-,-,TRBJ1-5,AWSPQMGRPQH
TRBV25-1,TRBD2,-,TRBJ2-1,ASISGGNRGYNEQF
TRBV9,-,-,TRBJ2-3,ASSVEGGISTDTQY
TRBV6-5,-,-,TRBJ2-2,ASSDKNTGELF
TRBV6-5,-,-,TRBJ2-7,ASSRTASFYEQY
TRBV30,-,-,TRBJ2-2,AWRSPPPPNTGELF
TRBV5-1,TRBD1,-,TRBJ1-2,ASSSATQQGKGYT
TRBV30,TRBD1,once,TRBJ2-4,AWSVRTGYSNIQY
TRBV5-1,-,-,TRBJ1-2,ASSLAGAEVRGYT
TRBV29-1,-,-,TRBJ2-2,SVENTGELF
TRBV7-3,-,-,TRBJ1-3,ASSLGISGNTIY
TRBV12-5,-,once,TRBJ2-4,ASGLKGDETKNIQY
TRBV11-2,TRBD1,-,TRBJ1-5,ASSFPVVGRGDQPQH
TRBV27,-,-,TRBJ1-5,ASSLDGSNQPQH
TRBV13,-,-,TRBJ1-1,ASSFYTEAF
TRBV13,TRBD2,-,TRBJ2-7,ASSFKRGIYEQY
TRBV6-6,-,-,TRBJ1-1,ALRRAENTEAF
TRBV10-1,TRBD2,-,TRBJ2-2,ASSEERGGRSGELF
TRBV30,-,once,TRBJ1-5,AWSVNGQGNQPQH
TRBV5-1,-,-,TRBJ2-7,ASSLDRTAKGSYEQY
TRBV4-2,TRBD2,-,TRBJ2-2,ASSLESGGAAAGELF
TRBV12-5,-,-,TRBJ1-1,ASGLVLGQMNTEAF
TRBV3-1/TRBV3-2,-,-,TRBJ1-6,ASSLRQDSPLH
TRBV5-1,TRBD1,few,TRBJ1-6,ASSLTGQGVGSPLH
TRBV5-1,TRBD2,once,TRBJ2-3,ASSWGTTTDTQY
TRBV3-1/TRBV3-2,TRBD2,once,TRBJ2-3,ASSLSLGGALTDTQY
TRBV11-2,TRBD1,-,TRBJ1-1,ASSSGTGETEAF
TRBV5-4,-,-,TRBJ2-5,ASTLGLALGTQY
TRBV4-1,-,-,TRBJ1-1,ASSHLGWNTEAF
TRBV6-4,TRBD1,-,TRBJ1-2,ASRPVSGGGYT
TRBV11-2,TRBD2,-,TRBJ2-7,ASTLNWGGYEQY
TRBV30,TRBD1,-,TRBJ1-6,ASTGLYSPLH
TRBV11-3,-,-,TRBJ1-4,ASSPGLGEKLF
TRBV28,TRBD1,-,TRBJ1-5,ASSDRERWQPQH
TRBV9,TRBD2,-,TRBJ2-7,ASGPGGSYEQY
TRBV9,-,once,TRBJ1-3,ASSQRDSGNTIY
TRBV18,TRBD1,once,TRBJ2-7,ASSPRGQGAVSYEQY
TRBV28,-,-,TRBJ1-3,ASNEERARNTIY
TRBV6-4,-,-,TRBJ2-1,ASSESSYNEQF
TRBV5-1,-,-,TRBJ1-6,ASSLKSQGRNSPLH